This T cell receptor beta chain was profiled in a study of CD8+ T cells in alopecia areata. For the study at large: The duration of tofacitinib was 6 to 18 months, with 6 months off drug afterward.

This CDR3 is 15 amino acids long. V gave up 1 base and J gave up 2 bases; unmatched junction bases: 6. In germline, CDR1 is SGHRS, CDR2 YFSETQ. Treatment given: oral pan-JAK inhibitor, 5-10 mg twice daily. Peripheral blood, together with lesional scalp punch biopsies, was collected from alopecia areata patients. This clone was detected only once. Once RNA had been extracted, it was reverse transcribed into cDNA to act as the sequencing template. Method: immunoSEQ multiplex PCR; TCRdb's copy keeps in-frame clones and lacks some. The top ten hold around 20% of the sample, which has about 60,000 clones, 46% seen once.

This receptor was taken from a human donor with alopecia areata. The J gene is TRBJ2-7, the V gene TRBV5-1; 7 nucleotides agree with TRBD2. Source: CD8+ T cells sorted from blood, taken at approximately week 36, from a patient treated with tofacitinib. In DNA, the CDR3 is TGCGCCAGCAGCTTGTCGGCGGGAGCCACCTACGAGCAGTACTTC. Amino acids: CASSLSAGATYEQYF.